This TCR beta chain was sequenced during a study of response to subunit inactivated influenza vaccine. The study, taken as a whole, reports: T cells newly recruited by each seasonal influenza vaccination are few, the authors suggested.

TCRdb redid the calling of the RT-PCR reads with MiXCR, one entry per CDR3 protein. The profile shows 430,000 or so distinct CDR3 sequences, 9.5% to 12% of them singletons. Comments on this clonotype: What it recognizes is unknown.

V shed 6 bases and J 5 bases; nucleotides not matched to a gene: 15. The CDR3 consists of 18 residues. Material: PBMCs from blood, obtained roughly 48 days after vaccination. J is TRBJ2-3 and V is TRBV12-3 or TRBV12-4, with 12 nucleotides matching TRBD2. The origin of this receptor is a man aged 50 to 59 who received an inactivated influenza vaccine. This CDR3 reads CASSRSGLAGFLGDTQYF. The CDR3 DNA follows: TGTGCCAGCAGCCGTTCGGGACTAGCGGGCTTTCTGGGAGATACGCAGTATTTT.